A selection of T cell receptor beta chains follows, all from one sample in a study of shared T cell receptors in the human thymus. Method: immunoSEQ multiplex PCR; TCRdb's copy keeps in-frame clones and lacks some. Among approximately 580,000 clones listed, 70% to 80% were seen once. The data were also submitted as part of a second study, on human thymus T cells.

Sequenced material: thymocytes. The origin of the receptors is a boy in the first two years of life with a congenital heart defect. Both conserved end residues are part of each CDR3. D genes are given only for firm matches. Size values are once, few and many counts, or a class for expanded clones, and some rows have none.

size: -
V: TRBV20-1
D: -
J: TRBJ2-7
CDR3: CSASEAYEQYF
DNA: TGCAGTGCTAGCGAGGCCTACGAGCAGTACTTC

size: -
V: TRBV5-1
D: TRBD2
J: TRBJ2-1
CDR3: CASSSGTSTCPGRQFF
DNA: TGCGCCAGCAGCAGTGGGACTAGCACCTGTCCGGGCCGCCAGTTCTTC

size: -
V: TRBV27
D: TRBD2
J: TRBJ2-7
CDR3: CASSPTSGEASYEQYF
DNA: TGTGCCAGCAGCCCTACTAGCGGGGAAGCGTCCTACGAGCAGTACTTC

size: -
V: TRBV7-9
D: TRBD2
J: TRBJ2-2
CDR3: CASSLVAGVGTGELFF
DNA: TGTGCCAGCAGCCTAGTAGCGGGAGTAGGGACCGGGGAGCTGTTTTTT

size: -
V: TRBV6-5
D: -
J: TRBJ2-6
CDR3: CASSPSSGANVLTF
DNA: TGTGCCAGCAGCCCGAGCTCTGGGGCCAACGTCCTGACTTTC

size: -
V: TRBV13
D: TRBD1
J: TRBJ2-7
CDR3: CASSLEQGCHEQYF
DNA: TGTGCCAGCAGCTTAGAACAGGGGTGCCACGAGCAGTACTTC

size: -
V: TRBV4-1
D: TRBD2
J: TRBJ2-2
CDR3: CASSPYLKREDPGELFF
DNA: TGCGCCAGCAGCCCCTATTTGAAGCGGGAGGACCCCGGGGAGCTGTTTTTT

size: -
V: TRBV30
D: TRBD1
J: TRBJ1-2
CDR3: CASPGTGWGYTF
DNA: TGTGCTTCTCCAGGGACAGGGTGGGGCTACACCTTC

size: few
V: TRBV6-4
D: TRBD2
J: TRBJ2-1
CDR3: CASRPTGTSHPHEQFF
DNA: TGTGCCAGCAGACCAACCGGGACTAGCCATCCCCATGAGCAGTTCTTC

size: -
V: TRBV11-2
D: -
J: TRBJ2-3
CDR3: CASSLRGADTQYF
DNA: TGTGCCAGCAGCTTGAGAGGCGCAGATACGCAGTATTTT

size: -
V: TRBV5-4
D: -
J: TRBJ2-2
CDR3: CASSLGAGEPGELFF
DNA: TGTGCCAGCAGCTTGGGTGCTGGGGAGCCCGGGGAGCTGTTTTTT

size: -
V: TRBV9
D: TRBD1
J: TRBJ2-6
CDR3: CASSPRDRNVLTF
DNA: TGTGCCAGCAGCCCCCGGGACAGGAACGTCCTGACTTTC

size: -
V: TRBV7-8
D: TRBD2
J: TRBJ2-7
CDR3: CASSLVRTSVHEQYF
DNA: TGTGCCAGCAGCTTAGTTAGGACTAGCGTCCACGAGCAGTACTTC

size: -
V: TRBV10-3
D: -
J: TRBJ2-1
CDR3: CATGEEGNEQFF
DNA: TGTGCCACTGGGGAGGAAGGGAATGAGCAGTTCTTC

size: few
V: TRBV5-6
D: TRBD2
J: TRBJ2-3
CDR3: CASSLLAGLDTQYF
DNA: TGTGCCAGCAGCCTCCTAGCGGGACTGGATACGCAGTATTTT

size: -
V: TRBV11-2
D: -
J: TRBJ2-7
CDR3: CASSLDSVLYEQYF
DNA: TGTGCCAGCAGCTTAGATAGCGTGCTTTACGAGCAGTACTTC

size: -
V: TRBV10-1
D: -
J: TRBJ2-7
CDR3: CASMTTTKSQQYF
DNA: TGCGCCAGCATGACGACTACCAAATCCCAGCAGTACTTC

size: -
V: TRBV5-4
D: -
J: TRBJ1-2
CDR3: CASSFGGIPGYTF
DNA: TGTGCCAGCAGCTTCGGCGGGATCCCGGGCTACACCTTC

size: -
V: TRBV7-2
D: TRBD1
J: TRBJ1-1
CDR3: CASSFPPGQGALGTEAFF
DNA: TGTGCCAGCAGCTTCCCACCGGGACAGGGGGCGCTTGGAACTGAAGCTTTCTTT

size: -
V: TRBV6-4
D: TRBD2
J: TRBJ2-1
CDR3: CASSTSGTSNEQFF
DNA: TGTGCCAGCAGTACTTCAGGGACTAGCAATGAGCAGTTCTTC

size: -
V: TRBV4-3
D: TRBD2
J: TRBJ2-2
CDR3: CASSSGTSGSYPGELFF
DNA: TGCGCCAGCAGCTCAGGGACTAGCGGGAGTTATCCCGGGGAGCTGTTTTTT

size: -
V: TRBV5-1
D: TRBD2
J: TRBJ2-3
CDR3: CASSLKLAGGPTDTQYF
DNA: TGCGCCAGCAGCTTGAAGCTAGCGGGTGGGCCCACAGATACGCAGTATTTT

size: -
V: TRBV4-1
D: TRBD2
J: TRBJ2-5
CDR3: CASSRVKSTSGQRETQYF
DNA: TGCGCCAGCAGCCGAGTAAAATCGACTAGCGGGCAACGTGAGACCCAGTACTTC

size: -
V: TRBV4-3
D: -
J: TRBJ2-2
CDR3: CASSPPQGGKTGELFF
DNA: TGCGCCAGCAGCCCACCGCAGGGTGGGAAAACCGGGGAGCTGTTTTTT

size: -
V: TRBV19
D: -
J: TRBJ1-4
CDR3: CASSLLCGNVTNRRNEKLFF
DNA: TGTGCCAGTAGTTTGTTATGTGGGAACGTCACGAACAGGAGAAATGAAAAACTGTTTTTT

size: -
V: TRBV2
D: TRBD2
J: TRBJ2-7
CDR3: CASSNLIGTSLAYEQYF
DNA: TGTGCCAGCAGTAATTTAATTGGGACTAGCTTAGCCTACGAGCAGTACTTC

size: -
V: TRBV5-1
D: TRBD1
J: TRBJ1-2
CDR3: CASSSPTGTAYINYGYTF
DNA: TGCGCCAGCAGCTCCCCCACCGGGACAGCATATATCAACTATGGCTACACCTTC

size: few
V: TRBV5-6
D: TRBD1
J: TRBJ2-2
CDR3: CASSFNKGSGGSGELFF
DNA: TGTGCCAGCAGCTTCAATAAGGGATCAGGGGGATCCGGGGAGCTGTTTTTT

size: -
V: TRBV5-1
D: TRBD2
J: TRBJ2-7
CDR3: CASRPWGLALPYEQYF
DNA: TGCGCCAGCCGGCCTTGGGGACTAGCCCTTCCCTACGAGCAGTACTTC

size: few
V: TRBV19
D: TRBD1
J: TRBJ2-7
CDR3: CASSPRTGPEQYF
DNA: TGTGCCAGTAGTCCAAGGACAGGGCCCGAGCAGTACTTC

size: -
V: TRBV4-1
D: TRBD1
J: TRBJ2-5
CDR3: CASSPLDRGGETQYF
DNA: TGCGCCAGCAGCCCCCTGGACAGGGGCGGTGAGACCCAGTACTTC

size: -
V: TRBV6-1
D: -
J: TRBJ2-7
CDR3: CAARGRTYEQYF
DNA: TGTGCCGCTCGGGGGAGGACCTACGAGCAGTACTTC

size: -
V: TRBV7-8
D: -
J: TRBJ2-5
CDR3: CASSLGTYKGARETQYF
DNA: TGTGCCAGCAGCTTAGGGACTTATAAGGGAGCACGGGAGACCCAGTACTTC

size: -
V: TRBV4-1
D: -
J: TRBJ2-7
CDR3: CASSPSTGPYEQYF
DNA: TGCGCCAGCAGCCCTAGCACAGGGCCCTACGAGCAGTACTTC

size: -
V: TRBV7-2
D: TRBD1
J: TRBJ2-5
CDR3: CASSCRDRGETQYF
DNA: TGTGCCAGCAGCTGCCGGGACAGGGGAGAGACCCAGTACTTC

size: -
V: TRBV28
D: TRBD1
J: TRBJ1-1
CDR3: CASRENNAGGTFEAFF
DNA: TGTGCCAGCAGGGAAAACAACGCAGGGGGAACCTTTGAAGCTTTCTTT

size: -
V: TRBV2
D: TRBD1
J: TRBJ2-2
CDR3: CASSVGQGANTGELFF
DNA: TGTGCCAGCAGTGTAGGACAGGGGGCAAACACCGGGGAGCTGTTTTTT

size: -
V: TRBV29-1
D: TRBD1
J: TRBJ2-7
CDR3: CSAEKKTGQGYEQYF
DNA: TGCAGCGCCGAAAAAAAGACGGGACAGGGCTACGAGCAGTACTTC

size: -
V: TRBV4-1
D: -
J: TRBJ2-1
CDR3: CASSQDIPAKRVSYNEQFF
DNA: TGCGCCAGCAGCCAAGATATACCAGCGAAGAGGGTCTCCTACAATGAGCAGTTCTTC

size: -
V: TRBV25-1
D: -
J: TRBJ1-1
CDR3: CASSEWGERSEAFF
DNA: TGTGCCAGCAGTGAATGGGGAGAGCGCTCAGAAGCTTTCTTT

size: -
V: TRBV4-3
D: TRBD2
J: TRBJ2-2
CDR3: CASSQDGGGFSNTGELFF
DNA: TGCGCCAGCAGCCAAGATGGGGGGGGGTTTTCGAACACCGGGGAGCTGTTTTTT

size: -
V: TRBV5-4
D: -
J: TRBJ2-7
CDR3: CASSLLLGHRMKGYEQYF
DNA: TGTGCCAGCAGCTTGTTGTTGGGACACCGGATGAAGGGCTACGAGCAGTACTTC

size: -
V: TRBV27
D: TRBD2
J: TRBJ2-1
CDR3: CASRAGGSGYEQFF
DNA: TGTGCCAGCAGGGCGGGAGGAAGTGGGTATGAGCAGTTCTTC

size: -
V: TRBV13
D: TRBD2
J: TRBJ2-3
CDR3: CASGTRGRATDTQYF
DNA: TGTGCCAGCGGCACCCGCGGGAGGGCGACAGATACGCAGTATTTT

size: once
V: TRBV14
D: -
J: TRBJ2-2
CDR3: CASSQGGTNTGELFF
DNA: TGTGCCAGCAGCCAAGGGGGGACTAACACCGGGGAGCTGTTTTTT

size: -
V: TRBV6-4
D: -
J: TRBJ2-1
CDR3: CASSDLSRDYNEQFF
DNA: TGTGCCAGCAGTGACTTATCGCGGGACTACAATGAGCAGTTCTTC

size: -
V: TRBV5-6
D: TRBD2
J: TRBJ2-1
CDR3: CASSSGTTHNEQFF
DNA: TGTGCCAGCAGCTCGGGGACTACCCACAATGAGCAGTTCTTC

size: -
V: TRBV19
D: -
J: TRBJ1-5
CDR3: CASTAQAVSNQPQHF
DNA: TGTGCCAGTACAGCCCAGGCAGTTAGCAATCAGCCCCAGCATTTT

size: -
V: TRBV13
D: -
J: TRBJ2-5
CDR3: CASSSPGSAETQYF
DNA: TGTGCCAGCAGCTCGCCGGGATCGGCGGAGACCCAGTACTTC

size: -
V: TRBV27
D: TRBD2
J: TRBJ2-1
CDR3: CASSLFHPLIHRNGTSGCNEQFF
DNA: TGTGCCAGCAGTTTATTCCACCCACTTATTCACAGGAATGGGACTAGCGGGTGCAATGAGCAGTTCTTC

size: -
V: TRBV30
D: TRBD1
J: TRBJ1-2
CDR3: CAWSTLGTVTYTF
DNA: TGTGCCTGGAGTACCCTCGGGACAGTCACCTACACCTTC

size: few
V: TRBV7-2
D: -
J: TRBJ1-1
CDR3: CASSPRLGAWNTEAFF
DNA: TGTGCCAGCAGCCCGCGGTTGGGGGCTTGGAACACTGAAGCTTTCTTT

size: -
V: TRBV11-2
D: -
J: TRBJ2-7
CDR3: CASRPAPPGLYEQYF
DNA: TGTGCCAGCAGACCTGCCCCCCCAGGCCTCTACGAGCAGTACTTC

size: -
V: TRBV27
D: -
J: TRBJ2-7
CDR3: CASSSRTLYEQYF
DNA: TGTGCCAGCAGTTCTAGGACACTCTACGAGCAGTACTTC

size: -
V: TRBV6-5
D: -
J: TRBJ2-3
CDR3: CASSYEWGRSTDTQYF
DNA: TGTGCCAGCAGTTATGAATGGGGCAGGAGCACAGATACGCAGTATTTT